This TCR beta chain was documented in a study of cytomegalovirus exposure and HLA in healthy donors. Study overall: Of a few hundred genotyped donors, approximately 80% clustered with self-reported Caucasian donors.

60 Vbeta and 13 Jbeta primers were used in PCR. Some clones are missing from TCRdb's copy, which holds only in-frame ones; the method was immunoSEQ multiplex PCR. The table shows about 82,000 clones, with 63% occurring only once. General study points: A later analysis reportedly found that, within productive TCRs, an Asian-associated ancestry cluster had fewer N-insertions than the mean observed across the roughly 610 donors. Among TCR sequences, most were rare, though some public TCRs appeared in many donors.

This clone was observed a single time. The antigen remains undetermined. The receptor comes from a woman aged 40 to 49 in good health and CMV-seropositive. Sample: PBMCs.

CDR3 sequence (DNA): TGCGCCAGCAGCTTGCGGGTAAGCTCCTACGAGCAGTACTTC. It specifies CASSLRVSSYEQYF. The rearrangement links TRBV5-1 to TRBJ2-7, with unresolved D. The germline V gene encodes CDR1 SGHRS and CDR2 YFSETQ. The V gene lost 1 base and the J gene lost 0 bases, with 8 bases spanning the gap. The CDR3 covers 14 residues.